A selection of T cell receptor beta chains follows, all from one sample in a study of siplizumab effects on memory and regulatory T cells. TCRdb keeps only in-frame clones here, not all; method: immunoSEQ multiplex PCR. The profile shows 90,000 to 120,000 clones, approximately 93% of them singletons. The sequencing sample was made of Tregs sorted from blood. The receptors shown here come from a human donor in good health. The CDR3 runs from the conserved cysteine through the conserved F or W. Fields, in order: CDR3 protein, CDR3 DNA, clone size, D gene, J gene, V gene. D genes are given only for firm matches. The size field is filled for only some rows; it gives once, few, many or a size class.

cdr3_aa: CASSPKSQGEAFF
cdr3_nt: TGTGCCAGCTCACCAAAGAGCCAGGGAGAAGCTTTCTTT
clone_size: -
d_call: -
j_call: TRBJ1-1
v_call: TRBV18

cdr3_aa: CASSYVAPNYGYTF
cdr3_nt: TGTGCCAGCAGTTATGTGGCCCCTAACTATGGCTACACCTTC
clone_size: once
d_call: -
j_call: TRBJ1-2
v_call: TRBV6-5

cdr3_aa: CASSLGPANYGYTF
cdr3_nt: TGTGCCAGCAGCCTCGGGCCGGCTAACTATGGCTACACCTTC
clone_size: -
d_call: -
j_call: TRBJ1-2
v_call: TRBV7-2

cdr3_aa: CASSEARGPQPQHF
cdr3_nt: TGTGCCAGCAGTGAAGCGCGGGGGCCTCAGCCCCAGCATTTT
clone_size: -
d_call: -
j_call: TRBJ1-5
v_call: TRBV6-1

cdr3_aa: CASRTRQGAGDTQYF
cdr3_nt: TGTGCCAGCAGAACTAGACAGGGGGCGGGAGATACGCAGTATTTT
clone_size: -
d_call: TRBD1
j_call: TRBJ2-3
v_call: TRBV6-1

cdr3_aa: CASSEWSRVIKTQYF
cdr3_nt: TGTGCCAGCAGTGAATGGAGCAGGGTCATTAAGACCCAGTACTTC
clone_size: -
d_call: -
j_call: TRBJ2-5
v_call: TRBV6-1

cdr3_aa: CASSVSGPTQETQYF
cdr3_nt: TGTGCCAGCAGCGTTTCAGGCCCTACCCAAGAGACCCAGTACTTC
clone_size: -
d_call: -
j_call: TRBJ2-5
v_call: TRBV9

cdr3_aa: CASRSSSGGNTIYF
cdr3_nt: TGTGCCAGTAGATCGTCGAGTGGTGGAAACACCATATATTTT
clone_size: once
d_call: -
j_call: TRBJ1-3
v_call: TRBV19

cdr3_aa: CASSIIRGRLFF
cdr3_nt: TGTGCCAGTAGTATCATAAGGGGAAGGCTGTTTTTT
clone_size: -
d_call: -
j_call: TRBJ2-2
v_call: TRBV19

cdr3_aa: CASSRLDRLEAFF
cdr3_nt: TGCGCCAGCAGCCGTCTCGACCGGCTTGAAGCTTTCTTT
clone_size: -
d_call: -
j_call: TRBJ1-1
v_call: TRBV4-1

cdr3_aa: CAWRPRLAGGYNEQFF
cdr3_nt: TGTGCCTGGAGACCGCGACTAGCGGGGGGTTACAATGAGCAGTTCTTC
clone_size: once
d_call: TRBD2
j_call: TRBJ2-1
v_call: TRBV30

cdr3_aa: CASSLSRTGGVTEAFF
cdr3_nt: TGCGCCAGCAGCCTCTCACGGACAGGGGGCGTCACTGAAGCTTTCTTT
clone_size: -
d_call: TRBD1
j_call: TRBJ1-1
v_call: TRBV5-1

cdr3_aa: CASSLDSGLYYNEQFF
cdr3_nt: TGTGCCAGCAGCTTAGATTCGGGACTATACTACAATGAGCAGTTCTTC
clone_size: -
d_call: TRBD2
j_call: TRBJ2-1
v_call: TRBV11-3

cdr3_aa: CASSLGPDRRYEQYF
cdr3_nt: TGTGCCAGCAGCCTGGGACCGGACAGGCGCTACGAGCAGTACTTC
clone_size: -
d_call: TRBD1
j_call: TRBJ2-7
v_call: TRBV4-2

cdr3_aa: CAWTPRKTIFGYTF
cdr3_nt: TGTGCCTGGACCCCCCGCAAAACTATATTTGGCTACACCTTC
clone_size: -
d_call: -
j_call: TRBJ1-2
v_call: TRBV30

cdr3_aa: CASSHAATGSDQPQHF
cdr3_nt: TGCGCCAGCAGTCATGCGGCGACAGGGTCTGATCAGCCCCAGCATTTT
clone_size: -
d_call: TRBD1
j_call: TRBJ1-5
v_call: TRBV23-1

cdr3_aa: CASSSNLAGAGGRAQYF
cdr3_nt: TGCGCCAGCAGCTCTAACCTAGCGGGAGCGGGGGGGAGAGCCCAGTACTTC
clone_size: few
d_call: TRBD2
j_call: TRBJ2-5
v_call: TRBV5-1

cdr3_aa: CASTAARTLYGYTF
cdr3_nt: TGTGCCAGCACCGCCGCCAGGACCCTTTATGGCTACACCTTC
clone_size: -
d_call: -
j_call: TRBJ1-2
v_call: TRBV5-4

cdr3_aa: CASSAGNQPQHF
cdr3_nt: TGTGCCAGCAGTGCGGGCAATCAGCCCCAGCATTTT
clone_size: few
d_call: -
j_call: TRBJ1-5
v_call: TRBV2

cdr3_aa: CASSPTKEQYF
cdr3_nt: TGTGCCAGCTCCCCAACCAAAGAGCAGTACTTC
clone_size: -
d_call: -
j_call: TRBJ2-7
v_call: TRBV18

cdr3_aa: CASSPPPLGGATYEQYF
cdr3_nt: TGTGCCAGCAGCCCGCCCCCACTTGGCGGGGCCACCTACGAGCAGTACTTC
clone_size: -
d_call: -
j_call: TRBJ2-7
v_call: TRBV7-2

cdr3_aa: CAWSRWGWSPLHF
cdr3_nt: TGTGCCTGGAGTCGGTGGGGATGGTCACCCCTCCACTTT
clone_size: -
d_call: -
j_call: TRBJ1-6
v_call: TRBV30

cdr3_aa: CASSASYRGQGNTEAFF
cdr3_nt: TGTGCCAGCAGTGCATCTTACAGGGGGCAGGGGAACACTGAAGCTTTCTTT
clone_size: -
d_call: TRBD1
j_call: TRBJ1-1
v_call: TRBV6-4

cdr3_aa: CASSPPREANTDTQYF
cdr3_nt: TGTGCCAGCAGTCCCCCCCGGGAAGCAAACACAGATACGCAGTATTTT
clone_size: -
d_call: -
j_call: TRBJ2-3
v_call: TRBV27

cdr3_aa: CASNRRLQETQYF
cdr3_nt: TGTGCCAGCAACCGGCGCCTCCAAGAGACCCAGTACTTC
clone_size: -
d_call: -
j_call: TRBJ2-5
v_call: TRBV14

cdr3_aa: CASSQSLGNTIYF
cdr3_nt: TGTGCCAGCAGTCAATCCCTGGGTAACACCATATATTTT
clone_size: -
d_call: -
j_call: TRBJ1-3
v_call: TRBV6-5

cdr3_aa: CASSLVVNTEAFF
cdr3_nt: TGCGCCAGCAGCTTGGTAGTGAACACTGAAGCTTTCTTT
clone_size: -
d_call: -
j_call: TRBJ1-1
v_call: TRBV5-1

cdr3_aa: CASSLNQGNFNQPQHF
cdr3_nt: TGTGCCAGCAGCTTAAACCAGGGGAATTTCAATCAGCCCCAGCATTTT
clone_size: -
d_call: -
j_call: TRBJ1-5
v_call: TRBV7-8

cdr3_aa: CASSLGASRGLNYGYTF
cdr3_nt: TGTGCCAGCAGCTTAGGAGCAAGCAGGGGACTTAACTATGGCTACACCTTC
clone_size: -
d_call: -
j_call: TRBJ1-2
v_call: TRBV7-2

cdr3_aa: CATSRDSGVGNTIYF
cdr3_nt: TGTGCCACCAGCAGAGATTCAGGGGTAGGAAACACCATATATTTT
clone_size: -
d_call: -
j_call: TRBJ1-3
v_call: TRBV15

cdr3_aa: CAWSSVDNEKLFF
cdr3_nt: TGTGCCTGGAGCTCGGTAGATAATGAAAAACTGTTTTTT
clone_size: -
d_call: -
j_call: TRBJ1-4
v_call: TRBV30

cdr3_aa: CASSQSQNIYGYTF
cdr3_nt: TGCGCCAGCAGTCAATCGCAGAATATTTATGGCTACACCTTC
clone_size: -
d_call: -
j_call: TRBJ1-2
v_call: TRBV23-1

cdr3_aa: CASSRGAPGGHYGYTF
cdr3_nt: TGTGCCAGCAGCAGAGGGGCCCCGGGGGGGCATTATGGCTACACCTTC
clone_size: -
d_call: -
j_call: TRBJ1-2
v_call: TRBV11-3

cdr3_aa: CASSHINTPGQGLNTEAFF
cdr3_nt: TGTGCCAGCAGCCACATCAACACACCGGGACAGGGCTTGAACACTGAAGCTTTCTTT
clone_size: -
d_call: TRBD1
j_call: TRBJ1-1
v_call: TRBV7-9

cdr3_aa: CASSFRTSYYGYTF
cdr3_nt: TGTGCCAGCAGTTTTAGGACAAGTTACTATGGCTACACCTTC
clone_size: few
d_call: -
j_call: TRBJ1-2
v_call: TRBV28

cdr3_aa: CASRTTRLAGAEQFF
cdr3_nt: TGTGCCAGCAGAACAACTAGGCTAGCGGGGGCGGAGCAGTTCTTC
clone_size: once
d_call: TRBD2
j_call: TRBJ2-1
v_call: TRBV27

cdr3_aa: CASSILGLGFNNEQFF
cdr3_nt: TGTGCCAGCTCAATCTTGGGACTGGGGTTCAACAATGAGCAGTTCTTC
clone_size: -
d_call: -
j_call: TRBJ2-1
v_call: TRBV18

cdr3_aa: CASSYQPGQLNTEAFF
cdr3_nt: TGTGCCAGCAGTTACCAGCCGGGACAGCTGAACACTGAAGCTTTCTTT
clone_size: -
d_call: TRBD1
j_call: TRBJ1-1
v_call: TRBV6-5

cdr3_aa: CASSGSGRGIDEQFF
cdr3_nt: TGTGCCAGCAGTGGTAGCGGGAGAGGAATCGATGAGCAGTTCTTC
clone_size: -
d_call: TRBD2
j_call: TRBJ2-1
v_call: TRBV27

cdr3_aa: CASSQFQTGPGRRAFF
cdr3_nt: TGCGCCAGCAGCCAGTTTCAAACAGGCCCCGGAAGGAGAGCTTTCTTT
clone_size: -
d_call: -
j_call: TRBJ1-1
v_call: TRBV4-1

cdr3_aa: CASSLGPGKSLYGYTF
cdr3_nt: TGCGCCAGCAGCTTGGGGCCAGGGAAAAGCCTCTATGGCTACACCTTC
clone_size: -
d_call: -
j_call: TRBJ1-2
v_call: TRBV5-1

cdr3_aa: CSVATGGLWGIDYGYTF
cdr3_nt: TGCAGCGTTGCAACAGGGGGCCTGTGGGGCATTGACTATGGCTACACCTTC
clone_size: -
d_call: TRBD1
j_call: TRBJ1-2
v_call: TRBV29-1

cdr3_aa: CASSHGQGGNQPQHF
cdr3_nt: TGTGCCAGCAGTCACGGACAGGGTGGCAATCAGCCCCAGCATTTT
clone_size: -
d_call: TRBD1
j_call: TRBJ1-5
v_call: TRBV11-2

cdr3_aa: CASSLGLPPDTQYF
cdr3_nt: TGTGCCAGCAGCCTGGGACTTCCCCCAGATACGCAGTATTTT
clone_size: -
d_call: -
j_call: TRBJ2-3
v_call: TRBV9

cdr3_aa: CATERRTGDYGYTF
cdr3_nt: TGTGCCACCGAAAGGAGGACAGGAGATTATGGCTACACCTTC
clone_size: -
d_call: TRBD1
j_call: TRBJ1-2
v_call: TRBV10-3

cdr3_aa: CSVEVSASGYTF
cdr3_nt: TGCAGCGTTGAAGTGTCCGCTTCCGGCTACACCTTC
clone_size: -
d_call: -
j_call: TRBJ1-2
v_call: TRBV29-1